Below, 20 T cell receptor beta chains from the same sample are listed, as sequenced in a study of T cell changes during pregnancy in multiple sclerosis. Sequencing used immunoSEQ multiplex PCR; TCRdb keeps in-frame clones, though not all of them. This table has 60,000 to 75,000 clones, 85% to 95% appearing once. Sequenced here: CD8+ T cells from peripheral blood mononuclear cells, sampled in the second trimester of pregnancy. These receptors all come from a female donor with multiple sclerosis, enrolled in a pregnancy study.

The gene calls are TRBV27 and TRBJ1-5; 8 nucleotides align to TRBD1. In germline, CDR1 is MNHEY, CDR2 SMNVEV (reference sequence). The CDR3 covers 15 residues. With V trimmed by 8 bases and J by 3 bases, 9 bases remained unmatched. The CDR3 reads CASRKGTGPNQPQHF. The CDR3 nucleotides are TGTGCCAGCCGGAAAGGGACAGGACCCAATCAGCCCCAGCATTTT.

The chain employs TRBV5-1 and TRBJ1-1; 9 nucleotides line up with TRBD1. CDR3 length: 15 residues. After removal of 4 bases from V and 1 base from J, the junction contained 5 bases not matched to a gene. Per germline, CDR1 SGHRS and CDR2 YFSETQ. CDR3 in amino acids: CASSPGQGWNTEAFF. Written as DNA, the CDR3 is TGCGCCAGCAGCCCGGGACAGGGATGGAACACTGAAGCTTTCTTT.

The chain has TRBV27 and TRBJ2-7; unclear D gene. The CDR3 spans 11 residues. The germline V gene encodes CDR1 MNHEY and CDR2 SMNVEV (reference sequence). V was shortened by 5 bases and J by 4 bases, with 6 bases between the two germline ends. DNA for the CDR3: TGTGCCAGCAGTCACGGGTACGAGCAGTACTTC. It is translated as CASSHGYEQYF.

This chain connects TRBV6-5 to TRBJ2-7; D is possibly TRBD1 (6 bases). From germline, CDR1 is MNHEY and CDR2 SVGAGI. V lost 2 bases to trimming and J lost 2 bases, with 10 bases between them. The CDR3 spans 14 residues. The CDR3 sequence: CASSYEQGTYEQYF. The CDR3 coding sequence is TGTGCCAGCAGTTACGAACAGGGCACCTACGAGCAGTACTTC.

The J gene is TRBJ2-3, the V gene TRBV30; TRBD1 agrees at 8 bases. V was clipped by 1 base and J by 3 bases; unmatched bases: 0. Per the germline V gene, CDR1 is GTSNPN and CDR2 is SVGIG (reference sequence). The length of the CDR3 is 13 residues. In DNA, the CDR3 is TGTGCCTGGAGTGGACAGGGGACAGATACGCAGTATTTT. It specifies CAWSGQGTDTQYF.

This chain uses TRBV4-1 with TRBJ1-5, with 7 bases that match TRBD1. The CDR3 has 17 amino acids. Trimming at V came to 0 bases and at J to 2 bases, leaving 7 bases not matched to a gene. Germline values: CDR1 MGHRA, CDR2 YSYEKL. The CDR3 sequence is CASSQDQGGEGNQPQHF. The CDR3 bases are TGCGCCAGCAGCCAAGATCAAGGGGGCGAAGGCAATCAGCCCCAGCATTTT.

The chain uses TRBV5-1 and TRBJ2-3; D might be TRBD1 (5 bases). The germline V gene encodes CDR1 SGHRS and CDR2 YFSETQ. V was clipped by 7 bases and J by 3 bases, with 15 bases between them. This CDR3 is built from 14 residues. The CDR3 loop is CASQTGHGTDTQYF. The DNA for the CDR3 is TGCGCCAGCCAAACAGGTCACGGAACAGATACGCAGTATTTT. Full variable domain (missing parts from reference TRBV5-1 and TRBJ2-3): KAGVTQTPRYLIKTRGQQVTLSCSPISGHRSVSWYQQTPGQGLQFLFEYFSETQRNKGNFPGRFSGRQFSNSRSEMNVSTLELGDSALYLCASQTGHGTDTQYFGPGTRLTVL.

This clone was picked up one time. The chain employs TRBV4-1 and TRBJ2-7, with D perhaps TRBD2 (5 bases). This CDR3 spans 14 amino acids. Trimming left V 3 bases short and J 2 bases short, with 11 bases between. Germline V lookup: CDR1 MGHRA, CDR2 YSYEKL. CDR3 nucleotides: TGCGCCAGCAGCCATGCGAGCGGTACCTACGAGCAGTACTTC. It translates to CASSHASGTYEQYF.

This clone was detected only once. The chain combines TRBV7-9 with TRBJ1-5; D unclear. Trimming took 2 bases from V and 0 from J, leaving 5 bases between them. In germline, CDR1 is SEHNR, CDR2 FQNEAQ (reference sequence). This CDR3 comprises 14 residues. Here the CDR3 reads CASSLLFSNQPQHF. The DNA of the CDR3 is TGTGCCAGCAGCTTACTGTTTAGCAATCAGCCCCAGCATTTT.

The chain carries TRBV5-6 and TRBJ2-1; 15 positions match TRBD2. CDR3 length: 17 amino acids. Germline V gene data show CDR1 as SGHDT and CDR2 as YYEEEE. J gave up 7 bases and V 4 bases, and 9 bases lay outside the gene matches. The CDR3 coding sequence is TGTGCCAGCAGCCTCGGACTAGCGGGAGGGTTGGGGAATGAGCAGTTCTTC. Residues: CASSLGLAGGLGNEQFF.

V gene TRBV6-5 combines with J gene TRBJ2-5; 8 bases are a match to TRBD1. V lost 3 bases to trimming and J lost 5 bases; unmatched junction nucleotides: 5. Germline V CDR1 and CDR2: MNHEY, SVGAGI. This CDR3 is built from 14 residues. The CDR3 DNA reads TGTGCCAGCAGTTATGCAGGGGGCATGGAGACCCAGTACTTC. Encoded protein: CASSYAGGMETQYF.

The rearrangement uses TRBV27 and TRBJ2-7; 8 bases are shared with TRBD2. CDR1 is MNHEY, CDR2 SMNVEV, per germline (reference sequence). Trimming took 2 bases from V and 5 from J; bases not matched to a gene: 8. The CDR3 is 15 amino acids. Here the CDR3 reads CASSLRAGVIHEQYF. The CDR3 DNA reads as TGTGCCAGCAGTTTACGAGCGGGAGTAATCCACGAGCAGTACTTC.

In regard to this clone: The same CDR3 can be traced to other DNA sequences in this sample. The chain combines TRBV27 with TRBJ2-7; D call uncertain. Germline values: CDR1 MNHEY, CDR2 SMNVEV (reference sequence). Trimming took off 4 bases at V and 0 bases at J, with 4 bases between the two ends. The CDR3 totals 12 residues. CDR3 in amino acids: CASSSSSYEQYF. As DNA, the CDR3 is TGTGCCAGCAGTTCCAGCTCCTACGAGCAGTACTTC.

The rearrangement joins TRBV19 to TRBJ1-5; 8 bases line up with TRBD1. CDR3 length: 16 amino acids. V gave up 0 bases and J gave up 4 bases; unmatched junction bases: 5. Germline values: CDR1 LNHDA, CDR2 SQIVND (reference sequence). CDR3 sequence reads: CASSIDRGQANQPQHF. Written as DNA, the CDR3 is TGTGCCAGTAGTATAGATCGGGGACAGGCGAATCAGCCCCAGCATTTT.

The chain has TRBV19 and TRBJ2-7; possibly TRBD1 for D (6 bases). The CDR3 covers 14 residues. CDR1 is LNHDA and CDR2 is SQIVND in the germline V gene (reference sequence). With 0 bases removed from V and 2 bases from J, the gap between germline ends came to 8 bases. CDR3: CASSIDRGTYEQYF. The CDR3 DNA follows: TGTGCCAGTAGTATAGACAGGGGTACCTACGAGCAGTACTTC.

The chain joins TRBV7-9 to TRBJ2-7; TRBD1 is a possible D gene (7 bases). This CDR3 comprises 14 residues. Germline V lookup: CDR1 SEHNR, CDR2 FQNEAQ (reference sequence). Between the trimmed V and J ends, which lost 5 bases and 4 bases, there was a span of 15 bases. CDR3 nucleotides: TGTGCCAGCAGCGGAGGGACAGCAATATACGAGCAGTACTTC. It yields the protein CASSGGTAIYEQYF. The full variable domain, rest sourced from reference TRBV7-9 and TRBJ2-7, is DTGVSQNPRHKITKRGQNVTFRCDPISEHNRLYWYRQTLGQGPEFLTYFQNEAQLEKSRLLSDRFSAERPKGSFSTLEIQRTEQGDSAMYLCASSGGTAIYEQYFGPGTRLTVT.

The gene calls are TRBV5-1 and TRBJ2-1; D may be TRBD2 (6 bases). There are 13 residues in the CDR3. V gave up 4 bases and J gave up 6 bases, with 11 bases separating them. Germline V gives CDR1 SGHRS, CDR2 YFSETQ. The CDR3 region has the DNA TGCGCCAGCAGCGTTACTAGCCCCAATGAGCAGTTCTTC. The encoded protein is CASSVTSPNEQFF.

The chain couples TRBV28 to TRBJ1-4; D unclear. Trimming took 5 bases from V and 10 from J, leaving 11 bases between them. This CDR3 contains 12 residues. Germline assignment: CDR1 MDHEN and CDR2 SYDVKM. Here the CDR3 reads CASSGVEVKLFF. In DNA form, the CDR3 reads TGTGCCAGCAGTGGTGTGGAGGTAAAACTGTTTTTT. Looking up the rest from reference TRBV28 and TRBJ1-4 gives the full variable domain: DVKVTQSSRYLVKRTGEKVFLECVQDMDHENMFWYRQDPGLGLRLIYFSYDVKMKEKGDIPEGYSVSREKKERFSLILESASTNQTSMYLCASSGVEVKLFFGSGTQLSVL.

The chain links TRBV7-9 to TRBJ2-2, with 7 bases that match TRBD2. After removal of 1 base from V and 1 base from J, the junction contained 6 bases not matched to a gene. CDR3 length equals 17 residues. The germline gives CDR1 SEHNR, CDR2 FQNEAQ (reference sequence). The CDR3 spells CASSLGAGGRNTGELFF. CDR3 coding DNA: TGTGCCAGCAGCTTAGGCGCTGGCGGGAGGAACACCGGGGAGCTGTTTTTT.

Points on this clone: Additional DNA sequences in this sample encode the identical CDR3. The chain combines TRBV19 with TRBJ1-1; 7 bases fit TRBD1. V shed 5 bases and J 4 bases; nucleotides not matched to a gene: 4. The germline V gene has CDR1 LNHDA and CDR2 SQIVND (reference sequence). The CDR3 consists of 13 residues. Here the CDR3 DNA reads TGTGCCAGTAGTTCAGGGGGAAGCACTGAAGCTTTCTTT. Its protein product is CASSSGGSTEAFF.